This TCR beta chain was sequenced in a study of blood T cell repertoires in COVID-19. Recruits, aged roughly 18 to 90 years, lived in 24 US areas. Which cohort a participant joined came from the clinical history participants gave. Clones were read by immunoSEQ multiplex PCR, and TCRdb kept only the in-frame ones, dropping some. Among about 280,000 clones, 90% were seen once, and the ten largest hold 1.7%. Germline CDR1 reads SGHAT; CDR2 reads FQDESV (reference sequence). The CDR3 is 16 residues long. J lost 3 bases, V lost 7 bases, and 8 bases had no gene match. Source material: PBMCs or T cells enriched from blood (not recorded which). This sequence joins TRBV11-1 and TRBJ2-5, with 13 bases matching TRBD2. This TCR came from a woman younger than 35 with acute COVID-19. CDR3 loop: CASTTTGLAGEETQYF. CDR3 DNA: TGTGCCAGCACCACGACCGGACTAGCGGGAGAAGAGACCCAGTACTTC.